The 11 T cell receptor beta chains below all came from one sample that was sequenced in a study of T cells in Graves' hyperthyroidism and ophthalmopathy. TCR beta CDR3 regions were amplified from RNA transcripts. HTBI primers were the set used in a first-round RT-PCR of the TCR CDR3. One entry per CDR3 protein results from TCRdb running MiXCR on the multiplex PCR reads. Altogether 450,000 to 550,000 distinct CDR3 sequences are present, around a quarter being singletons, with the ten largest covering over 9%. Sequencing was carried out using blood. The receptors here all came from a woman younger than 45 with Graves' ophthalmopathy.

For the CDR3, the DNA is TGTGCCAGCAGCCCCTGGACTAGCGCGAACACCGGGGAGCTGTTTTTT. This translates into CASSPWTSANTGELFF. The V gene is TRBV11-1, the J gene TRBJ2-2; 9 positions match TRBD2. Trimming at V came to 5 bases and at J to 0 bases, leaving 4 bases not matched to a gene. From germline, CDR1 is SGHAT and CDR2 FQDESV (reference sequence). This CDR3 is built from 16 residues.

The chain employs TRBV27 and TRBJ1-2; weak D call: TRBD1 (5 bases). This CDR3 is 14 amino acids long. The ends were cut back, 4 bases at V and 8 bases at J, with 17 bases in the middle. Germline V gene sequence: CDR1 MNHEY, CDR2 SMNVEV (reference sequence). The CDR3 DNA is TGTGCCAGCAGTTCGGGACCTACCCTGAGCGGCTACACCTTC. It is translated as CASSSGPTLSGYTF.

Concerning this clonotype itself: One base away lies a much larger clone, so this may be a sequencing read error. The V and J genes are TRBV3-1 and TRBJ1-3, with no clear D. Germline V gene data show CDR1 as LGHDT and CDR2 as YNNKEL (reference sequence). This CDR3 is 16 amino acids long. The CDR3 nucleotides read TGTGCCAGCATCCAAAACGCGGGGAGCTCTGGAAACACCATATATTTT. Protein product: CASIQNAGSSGNTIYF.

Many counts were recorded for this clonotype. J is TRBJ2-7 and V is TRBV27, with D perhaps matching TRBD1 (6 bases). Germline-derived CDR1 and CDR2 are MNHEY and SMNVEV (reference sequence). V gave up 5 bases and J gave up 2 bases, with 13 bases separating them. CDR3 length: 14 residues. The CDR3 loop is CASSNKDRPYEQYF. DNA for the CDR3: TGTGCCAGCAGTAATAAGGACAGACCCTACGAGCAGTACTTC.

This clonotype showed up many times. This chain connects TRBV6-2 or TRBV6-3 to TRBJ2-2; TRBD2 aligns across 9 bases. The V gene's germline CDR1 is MNHEY and CDR2 SVGEGT. With V trimmed by 2 bases and J by 3 bases, 10 bases remained unmatched. The CDR3 has 18 residues. The CDR3 sequence is CASSYVGGGALDTGELFF. CDR3 nucleotides: TGTGCCAGCAGTTACGTCGGCGGGGGGGCCTTGGACACCGGGGAGCTGTTTTTT.

In this sample, this clonotype turned up many times. At one end, the junction sequence differs from germline, possibly due to a read error. The gene calls are TRBV15 and TRBJ1-2; D may be TRBD1 (5 bases). This CDR3 has 12 residues. The germline V gene encodes CDR1 LNHNV and CDR2 YYDKDF (reference sequence). DNA for the CDR3: TGTGCCACCACCCCAGAGGGGCAGTTTATTGCATTC. It is translated as CATTPEGQFIAF.

This clonotype was picked up many times. This chain uses TRBV5-1 with TRBJ2-5; TRBD1 matches 7 bases. CDR3 length equals 14 residues. CDR1 is SGHRS and CDR2 is YFSETQ in the germline V gene. J lost 3 bases, V lost 2 bases, and 4 bases had no gene match. The CDR3 DNA reads as TGCGCCAGCAGCTTTGCAGGGGGAGAAGAGACCCAGTACTTC. Amino acid sequence: CASSFAGGEETQYF.

This clonotype turned up a few times. This sequence joins TRBV11-2 and TRBJ2-5; 10 bases agree with TRBD1. Germline CDR1 and CDR2: SGHAT and FQNNGV. This CDR3 comprises 18 residues. Trimming at V came to 1 base and at J to 4 bases, leaving 12 bases not matched to a gene. The CDR3, as DNA: TGTGCCAGCAGCTTAGGGGGACAGGGGTTGGTTTTAGGAGAGACCCAGTACTTC. It specifies CASSLGGQGLVLGETQYF.

Many counts were recorded for this clonotype. The V and J genes are TRBV5-5 and TRBJ1-2; D unclear. Trimming cost V 1 base and J 5 bases, with 9 bases left between them. Germline CDR1 is SGHKS and CDR2 is YYEKEE (reference sequence). The CDR3 contains 13 residues. The CDR3 bases are TGTGCCAGCAGCTTGTATGAAACTTATGGCTACACCTTC. This gives the protein CASSLYETYGYTF.

This chain uses TRBV27 with TRBJ2-7; the D is unclear. Germline V gives CDR1 MNHEY, CDR2 SMNVEV (reference sequence). CDR3 length: 11 amino acids. V lost 6 bases to trimming and J lost 5 bases, with 8 bases between them. CDR3: CASRRRDEQYF. CDR3 in DNA: TGTGCCAGCAGGCGACGGGACGAGCAGTACTTC.

This rearrangement joins TRBV7-2 to TRBJ1-2; possible D gene TRBD1, 5 bases. In germline, CDR1 is SGHTA, CDR2 FQGNSA. CDR3 size: 14 residues. V was trimmed by 2 bases and J by 6 bases, leaving 13 bases between them. The CDR3 bases are TGTGCCAGCAGCTTAAGACCCCAGGGCAATGGCTACACCTTC. Translated, it gives CASSLRPQGNGYTF.